These 25 T cell receptor beta chains originate from one sample sequenced in a study of siplizumab effects on memory and regulatory T cells. Profiling relied on immunoSEQ multiplex PCR, and the TCRdb table lists in-frame clones only, not all of them. The sample holds about 100,000 clones, about 91% seen once. Source material: CD4+ T cells sorted from blood. The receptors were gathered from a human donor in good health. Some clones in this sample may be carry-over from other donors' samples.

The chain employs TRBV6-4 and TRBJ1-1; 7 bases are a match to TRBD1. CDR1 MRHNA and CDR2 SNTAGT come from the germline V gene. CDR3 length: 13 residues. Trimming removed 4 bases from V and 10 bases from J; junction bases left unmatched: 9. CDR3 coding DNA: TGTGCCAGCAGTGCCGAGACAGGGTCAGGAGCTTTCTTT. As protein: CASSAETGSGAFF.

Concerning this clone itself: This likely comes from a read error, as the CDR3 has no conserved phenylalanine or tryptophan at its end. The DNA is omitted, as the CDR3 cannot be located on it reliably, and the CDR3 follows TCRdb's listing. The chain carries TRBV18 and TRBJ1-1. The germline gives CDR1 KGHSH, CDR2 LQKENI. The CDR3 contains 13 residues when both ends are counted. Here the CDR3 reads CASSPTAGTEAKL.

The chain joins TRBV4-2 to TRBJ2-3; no clear D gene. Germline-derived CDR1 and CDR2 are LGHNA and YNFKEQ. V was shortened by 0 bases and J by 7 bases, with 8 bases between the two germline ends. The CDR3 length is 13 residues. The CDR3: CASSQDRKNTQYF. For the CDR3, the DNA is TGTGCCAGCAGCCAAGATAGGAAGAATACGCAGTATTTT.

This chain joins TRBV30 and TRBJ1-5; D perhaps matches TRBD1 (5 bases). CDR3 length: 15 residues. Per the germline V gene, CDR1 is GTSNPN and CDR2 is SVGIG (reference sequence). V lost 1 base and J lost 4, with 14 bases in between. CDR3 amino acids: CAWSGGTLFNQPQHF. In nucleotides, the CDR3 is TGTGCCTGGAGTGGAGGGACCCTCTTTAATCAGCCCCAGCATTTT. The full variable domain, with the rest looked up from reference TRBV30 and TRBJ1-5, is SQTIHQWPATLVQPVGSPLSLECTVEGTSNPNLYWYRQAAGRGLQLLFYSVGIGQISSEVPQNLSASRPQDRQFILSSKKLLLSDSGFYLCAWSGGTLFNQPQHFGDGTRLSIL.

The sample holds a few counts of this clone. This rearrangement joins TRBV10-3 to TRBJ2-2; D possibly corresponds to TRBD2 (6 bases). CDR1 is ENHRY, CDR2 SYGVKD, per germline. Trimming stripped 0 bases from V and 1 base from J, with 6 bases between. The CDR3 totals 15 residues. In nucleotides, the CDR3 is TGTGCCATCAGTGAGTCTAGCGGGAACACCGGGGAGCTGTTTTTT. Translated: CAISESSGNTGELFF.

The V and J genes are TRBV6-6 and TRBJ1-2; 8 nucleotides agree with TRBD1. Germline V gene data show CDR1 as MNHNY and CDR2 as SVGAGI (reference sequence). CDR3 length: 15 amino acids. Trimming took 5 bases from V and 3 from J; bases not matched to a gene: 8. This CDR3 reads CASSSGQGVHYGYTF. The CDR3 DNA follows: TGTGCCAGCAGTAGCGGACAGGGAGTTCACTATGGCTACACCTTC.

The J gene is TRBJ2-5, the V gene TRBV18; 7 nucleotides match TRBD1. V dropped 5 bases and J dropped 5; count of bases not matched to a gene: 5. CDR1 KGHSH and CDR2 LQKENI come from the germline V gene. This CDR3 spans 13 amino acids. The CDR3 reads CASSSGGWETQYF. As DNA, the CDR3 is TGTGCCAGCTCATCAGGGGGTTGGGAGACCCAGTACTTC.

The gene calls are TRBV12-5 and TRBJ1-2; D call uncertain. The CDR3 is 13 amino acids. V lost 5 bases, J lost 5 bases, and 12 bases lay in between. Germline values: CDR1 LGHNT, CDR2 FRNRAP. The CDR3 nucleotides are TGTGCTAGTGGTAGTGGCTTGGGTTATGGCTACACCTTC. Translation gives CASGSGLGYGYTF.

The V gene is TRBV4-1, the J gene TRBJ2-5; TRBD1 agrees at 9 bases. With 6 bases clipped from V and 3 bases from J, the junction kept 2 bases outside the gene matches. This CDR3 has 13 amino acids. From germline, CDR1 is MGHRA and CDR2 YSYEKL. The CDR3 sequence is CASRRTGEETQYF. The DNA for the CDR3 is TGCGCCAGCAGGCGGACAGGGGAAGAGACCCAGTACTTC.

This chain links TRBV27 with TRBJ1-1, with TRBD1 identical over 7 bases. The CDR3 sequence is 14 residues long. The trim removed 5 bases at V and 6 bases at J, leaving 9 bases unmatched. Germline lookup yields CDR1 MNHEY and CDR2 SMNVEV (reference sequence). The CDR3: CASSPNDRASEAFF. In DNA, the CDR3 is TGTGCCAGCAGTCCCAACGACAGGGCCTCTGAAGCTTTCTTT.

This chain joins TRBV19 and TRBJ2-7; weak D call: TRBD2 (7 bases). Trimming removed 6 bases from V and 3 bases from J, with 21 bases in between. This CDR3 is 16 amino acids long. CDR1 LNHDA and CDR2 SQIVND come from the germline V gene (reference sequence). As DNA, the CDR3 is TGTGCCAGTAGAGTAACCGGGGGGCAGGGCTACTACGAGCAGTACTTC. Its translation: CASRVTGGQGYYEQYF.

CDR3 nucleotide sequence: TGTGCCAGCAGCTTATTGGGAGATGGTACCGGGGAGCTGTTTTTT. Amino acids: CASSLLGDGTGELFF. This rearrangement joins TRBV7-6 to TRBJ2-2; a weak D match, TRBD2 (5 bases). This CDR3 is 15 amino acids long. Per the germline V gene, CDR1 is SGHVS and CDR2 is FNYEAQ. V shed 2 bases and J shed 5 bases, with 12 bases lying between them.

This rearrangement joins TRBV5-3 to TRBJ2-2; 9 bases map to TRBD1. TRBV5-3 is an open reading frame, and its role is uncertain. The CDR3 sequence is 14 residues long. V dropped 4 bases and J dropped 4; count of bases not matched to a gene: 2. In nucleotides, the CDR3 is TGTGCCAGAAGCAGGACAGGGGTCACCGGGGAGCTGTTTTTT. As protein: CARSRTGVTGELFF.

V usage is TRBV28 and J usage is TRBJ2-1; a weak D match, TRBD1 (6 bases). The V end was cut by 2 bases, the J end by 5 bases, with 10 bases between. This CDR3 has 14 residues. Per germline, CDR1 MDHEN and CDR2 SYDVKM. The CDR3 is CASSLGTLHNEQFF. DNA for the CDR3: TGTGCCAGCAGTTTAGGGACACTCCACAATGAGCAGTTCTTC. The full variable domain, in which reference TRBV28 and TRBJ2-1 provide the parts outside the CDR3, is DVKVTQSSRYLVKRTGEKVFLECVQDMDHENMFWYRQDPGLGLRLIYFSYDVKMKEKGDIPEGYSVSREKKERFSLILESASTNQTSMYLCASSLGTLHNEQFFGPGTRLTVL.

The chain couples TRBV4-1 to TRBJ2-5; 11 bases are shared with TRBD2. This CDR3 comprises 16 residues. The V gene's germline CDR1 is MGHRA and CDR2 YSYEKL. V lost 0 bases, J lost 2 bases, and 2 bases stayed unmatched. DNA of the CDR3: TGCGCCAGCAGCCAAGATCGACTAGCGGGGCAAGAGACCCAGTACTTC. Encoded protein: CASSQDRLAGQETQYF.

V gene TRBV7-8 combines with J gene TRBJ2-7, with D possibly TRBD1 on 6 matching bases. Germline V CDR1 and CDR2: SGHVS, FQNEAQ. V was trimmed by 5 bases and J by 6 bases, leaving 20 bases between them. The CDR3 loop spans 15 amino acids. The CDR3 region is CASSRGRGQLGEQYF. CDR3 nucleotides: TGTGCCAGCAGCAGAGGCAGGGGACAACTCGGCGAGCAGTACTTC.

This sequence joins TRBV7-3 and TRBJ1-1; D ambiguous. V was cut by 0 bases and J by 5 bases, with 7 bases left in between. Germline values: CDR1 SGHTA, CDR2 FQGTGA. The CDR3 is 13 amino acids. The DNA for the CDR3 is TGTGCCAGCAGCTTAACGGTTTATACTGAAGCTTTCTTT. Protein sequence: CASSLTVYTEAFF.

As concerns this clone: At one of its ends the junction is not consistent with the germline gene, which may arise from a read error. V is TRBV7-7 and J is TRBJ2-1; TRBD1 matches at 10 bases. Germline CDR1 reads SSHAT; CDR2 reads FNYEAQ (reference sequence). The CDR3 consists of 15 residues. The CDR3 coding sequence is TGTGCTAGCAGCCCTGGACAGGGGGTTTACAATGAGCAGTTCTTC. This sequence encodes CASSPGQGVYNEQFF.

The chain recombines TRBV7-2 with TRBJ1-2, with 7 bases that match TRBD1. The germline CDR1 and CDR2 sequences are SGHTA and FQGNSA. This CDR3 is built from 14 residues. Trimming at V came to 8 bases and at J to 3 bases, leaving 9 bases not matched to a gene. The CDR3 DNA follows: TGTGCCAGCTTCGGAGGGGGCCGTGACTATGGCTACACCTTC. It specifies CASFGGGRDYGYTF.

The chain joins TRBV7-9 to TRBJ2-5; TRBD2 agrees at 7 bases. This CDR3 is 15 amino acids long. Germline-derived CDR1 and CDR2 are SEHNR and FQNEAQ (reference sequence). The trim removed 5 bases at V and 9 bases at J, leaving 15 bases unmatched. Here the CDR3 DNA reads TGTGCCAGCAGCAGAGAGGGAGGGACCATGAGTTCCCAGTACTTC. Protein sequence: CASSREGGTMSSQYF.

The chain is built from TRBV19 and TRBJ1-4; D is uncertain. This CDR3 is built from 12 residues. Germline assignment: CDR1 LNHDA and CDR2 SQIVND (reference sequence). The V and J ends lost 5 bases and 8 bases respectively, with 9 bases between them. CDR3 sequence: CASSAQQEKLFF. The DNA of the CDR3 is TGTGCCAGTAGTGCCCAACAGGAAAAACTGTTTTTT.

The chain couples TRBV5-1 to TRBJ2-1; D unresolved. V was shortened by 4 bases and J by 9 bases, with 20 bases between the two germline ends. Per germline, CDR1 SGHRS and CDR2 YFSETQ. The CDR3 totals 15 residues. In nucleotides, the CDR3 is TGCGCCAGCAGCCTTCGAACTACCTTCCCCGTTGAGCAGTTCTTC. Its protein product is CASSLRTTFPVEQFF.

The CDR3, as DNA: TGTGCCAGCAGCGTTGGACAGGGGGCATCGACTGAGCAGTTCTTC. This gives the protein CASSVGQGASTEQFF. The chain employs TRBV6-4 and TRBJ2-1; the match to TRBD1 covers 11 bases. After removal of 6 bases from V and 9 bases from J, the junction contained 10 bases not matched to a gene. In germline, CDR1 is MRHNA, CDR2 SNTAGT. The CDR3 is made up of 15 amino acids.

The chain combines TRBV7-2 with TRBJ1-2, with TRBD1 identical over 8 bases. The CDR3 has 14 residues. V was pared by 5 bases and J by 8 bases, with 10 bases of the junction left unmatched. CDR1 and CDR2 (germline): SGHTA, FQGNSA. The CDR3 DNA is TGTGCCAGCAGCCAAAGACAGGGGATGGGAGGCTACACCTTC. Amino acid sequence: CASSQRQGMGGYTF.

The chain is built from TRBV7-9 and TRBJ1-1, with D maybe TRBD1 (5 bases). This CDR3 has 16 amino acids. The ends were cut back, 5 bases at V and 4 bases at J, with 20 bases in the middle. Looked up from germline, CDR1 is SEHNR and CDR2 is FQNEAQ (reference sequence). The CDR3 region has the DNA TGTGCCAGCAGCCATACCAACTTGGGGGGAGGCACTGAAGCTTTCTTT. It yields the protein CASSHTNLGGGTEAFF.